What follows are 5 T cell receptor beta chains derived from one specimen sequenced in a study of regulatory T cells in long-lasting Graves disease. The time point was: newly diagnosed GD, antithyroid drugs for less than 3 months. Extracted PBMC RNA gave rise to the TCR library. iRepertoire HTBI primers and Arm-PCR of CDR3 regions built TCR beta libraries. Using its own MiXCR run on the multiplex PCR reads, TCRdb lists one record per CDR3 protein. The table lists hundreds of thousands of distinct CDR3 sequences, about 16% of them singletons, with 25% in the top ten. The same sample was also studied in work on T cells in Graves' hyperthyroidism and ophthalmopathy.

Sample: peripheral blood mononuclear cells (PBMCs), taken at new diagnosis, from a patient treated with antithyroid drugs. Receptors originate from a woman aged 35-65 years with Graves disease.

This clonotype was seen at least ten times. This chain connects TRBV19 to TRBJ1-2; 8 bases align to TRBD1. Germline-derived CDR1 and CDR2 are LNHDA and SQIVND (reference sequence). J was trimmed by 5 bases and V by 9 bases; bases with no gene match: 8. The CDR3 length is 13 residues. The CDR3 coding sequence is TGTGCCAGCAGCAGACAGGGGACATATGGCTACACCTTC. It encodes CASSRQGTYGYTF.

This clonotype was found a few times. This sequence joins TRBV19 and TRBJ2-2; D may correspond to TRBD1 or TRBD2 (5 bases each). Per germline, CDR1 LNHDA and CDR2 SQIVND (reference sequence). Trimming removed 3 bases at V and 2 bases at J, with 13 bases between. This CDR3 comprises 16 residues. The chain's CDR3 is CASSITPGSNTGELFF. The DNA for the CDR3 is TGTGCCAGTAGTATCACCCCAGGGAGCAACACCGGGGAGCTGTTTTTT.

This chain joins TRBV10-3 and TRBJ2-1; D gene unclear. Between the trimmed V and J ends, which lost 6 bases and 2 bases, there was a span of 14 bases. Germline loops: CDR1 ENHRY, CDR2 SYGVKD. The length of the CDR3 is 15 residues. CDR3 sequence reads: CAIRLAAAAYNEQFF. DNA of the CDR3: TGTGCCATCAGGCTGGCTGCGGCAGCCTACAATGAGCAGTTCTTC.

For the CDR3, the DNA is TGTGCCAGTAGGCCTCGGGGAGGATTGAACACTGAAGCTTTCTTT. Its translation: CASRPRGGLNTEAFF. V and J are TRBV19 and TRBJ1-1; D is uncertain. Germline lookup yields CDR1 LNHDA and CDR2 SQIVND (reference sequence). The CDR3 loop spans 15 amino acids. V was pared by 6 bases and J by 0 bases, with 14 bases between.

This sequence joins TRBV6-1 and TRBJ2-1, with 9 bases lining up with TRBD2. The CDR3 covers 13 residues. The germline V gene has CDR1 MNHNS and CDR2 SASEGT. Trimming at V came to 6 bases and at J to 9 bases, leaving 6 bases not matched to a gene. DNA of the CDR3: TGTGCCAGCAGGAGCGGGGGGTTTGGTGAGCAGTTCTTC. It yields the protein CASRSGGFGEQFF.